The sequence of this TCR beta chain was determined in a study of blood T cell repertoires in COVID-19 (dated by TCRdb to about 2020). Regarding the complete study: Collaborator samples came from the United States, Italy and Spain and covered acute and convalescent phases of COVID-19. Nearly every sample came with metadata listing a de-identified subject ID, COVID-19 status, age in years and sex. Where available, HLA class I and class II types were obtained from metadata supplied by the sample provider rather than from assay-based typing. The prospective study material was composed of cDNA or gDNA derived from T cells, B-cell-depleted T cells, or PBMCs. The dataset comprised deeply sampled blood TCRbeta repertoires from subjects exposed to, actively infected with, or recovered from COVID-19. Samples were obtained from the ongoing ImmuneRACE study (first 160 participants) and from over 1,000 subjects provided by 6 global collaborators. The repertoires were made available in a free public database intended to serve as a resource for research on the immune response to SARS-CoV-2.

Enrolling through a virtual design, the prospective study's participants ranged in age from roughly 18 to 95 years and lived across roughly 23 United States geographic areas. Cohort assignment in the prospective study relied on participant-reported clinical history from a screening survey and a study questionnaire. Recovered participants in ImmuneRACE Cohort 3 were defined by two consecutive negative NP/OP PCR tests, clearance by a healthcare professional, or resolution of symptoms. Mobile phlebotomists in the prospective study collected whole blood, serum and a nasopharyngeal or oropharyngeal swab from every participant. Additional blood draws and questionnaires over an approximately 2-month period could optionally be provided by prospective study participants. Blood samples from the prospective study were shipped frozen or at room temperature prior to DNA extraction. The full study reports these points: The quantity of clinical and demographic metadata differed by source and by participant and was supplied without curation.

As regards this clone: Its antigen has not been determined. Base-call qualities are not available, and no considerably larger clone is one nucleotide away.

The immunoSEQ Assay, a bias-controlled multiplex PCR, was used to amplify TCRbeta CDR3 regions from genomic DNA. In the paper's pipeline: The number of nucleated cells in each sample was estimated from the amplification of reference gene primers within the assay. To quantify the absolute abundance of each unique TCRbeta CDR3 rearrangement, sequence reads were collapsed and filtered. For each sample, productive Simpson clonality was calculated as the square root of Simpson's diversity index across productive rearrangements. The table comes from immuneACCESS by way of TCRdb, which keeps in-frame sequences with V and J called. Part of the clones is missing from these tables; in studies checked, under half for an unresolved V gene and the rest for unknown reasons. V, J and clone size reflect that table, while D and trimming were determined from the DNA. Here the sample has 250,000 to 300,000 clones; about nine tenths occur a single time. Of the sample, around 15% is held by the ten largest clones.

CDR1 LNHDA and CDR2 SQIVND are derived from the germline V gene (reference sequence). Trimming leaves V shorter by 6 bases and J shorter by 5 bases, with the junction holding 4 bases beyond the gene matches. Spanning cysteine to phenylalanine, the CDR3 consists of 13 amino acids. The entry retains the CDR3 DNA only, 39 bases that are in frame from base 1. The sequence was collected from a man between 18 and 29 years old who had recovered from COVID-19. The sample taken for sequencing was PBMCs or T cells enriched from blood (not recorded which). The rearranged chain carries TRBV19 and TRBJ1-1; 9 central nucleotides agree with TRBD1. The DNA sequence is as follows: TGTGCCAGTAGAACAGGGGGCGGAACTGAAGCTTTCTTT. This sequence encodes CASRTGGGTEAFF.